This T cell receptor beta chain is drawn from a study of blood T cells in healthy people across ages. Study results and caveats: Greater diversity and more naive CD4+ cells were seen in long-lived donors than in aged donors.

With a J-beta primer mix and a sample-barcoded 5' primer, a second PCR ran about 6 to 11 cycles. All samples gave at least 2.5 million CDR3-containing paired-end reads. TCRdb reprocessed the 5' RACE reads with MiXCR, giving one entry per CDR3 protein. The top ten hold about 13% of the sample, which has some 670,000 distinct CDR3 sequences, roughly half seen once. A remark on this clonotype: Antigen: not known.

Germline CDR1 reads SQVTM; CDR2 reads ANQGSEA. The CDR3 extends over 12 amino acids. Trimming took off 7 bases at V and 2 bases at J, with 12 bases between the two ends. This receptor was taken from a woman of 80 years or more in good health. The chain uses TRBV29-1 and TRBJ2-7, with D possibly matching TRBD1 (6 bases). Sequencing was performed on blood. DNA of the CDR3: TGCAGCGCCCGGACAGACACCTACGAGCAGTACTTC. Its protein is CSARTDTYEQYF.